Each of the 10 T cell receptor beta chains below was sequenced from the same sample in a study of T-cell reconstitution after alpha-beta-depleted transplantation in children. For TCRbeta, the library was prepared with unique molecular identifiers. A single record per CDR3 protein comes from TCRdb applying MiXCR to the PCR reads. The sample yields 300,000 to 400,000 distinct CDR3 sequences, under 20% seen once. Sequences were derived from PBMCs, mostly from graft donor cells, sampled 360 days after TCRalphabeta/CD19-depleted stem cell transplant. These receptor sequences come from a male patient between 2 and 10 years old who had a stem cell transplant for acute lymphoblastic leukemia, so the T cells may come from the graft donor.

The rearrangement uses TRBV6-1 and TRBJ2-2; TRBD2 agrees at 10 bases. This CDR3 has 15 residues. V was pared by 6 bases and J by 4 bases, with 5 bases of the junction left unmatched. The germline CDR1 and CDR2 sequences are MNHNS and SASEGT. The CDR3 region is CASSQGLARTGELFF. The CDR3 DNA sequence: TGTGCCAGCAGCCAGGGACTAGCGCGCACCGGGGAGCTGTTTTTT.

The genes are TRBV28 and TRBJ2-3, with D perhaps matching TRBD2 (6 bases). V lost 7 bases and J lost 6, with 8 bases in between. Germline lookup yields CDR1 MDHEN and CDR2 SYDVKM. The CDR3 has 11 residues. The CDR3 DNA follows: TGTGCCAGCACGGGGAGGGATACGCAGTATTTT. This translates into CASTGRDTQYF. Full variable domain (outside the CDR3, taken from reference TRBV28 and TRBJ2-3): DVKVTQSSRYLVKRTGEKVFLECVQDMDHENMFWYRQDPGLGLRLIYFSYDVKMKEKGDIPEGYSVSREKKERFSLILESASTNQTSMYLCASTGRDTQYFGPGTRLTVL.

In its sample, this clonotype was seen a few times. The gene calls are TRBV5-1 and TRBJ2-1; the D gene is possibly TRBD2 (6 bases). V was pared by 7 bases and J by 2 bases, with 13 bases between. The CDR3 has 14 residues. Germline values: CDR1 SGHRS, CDR2 YFSETQ. CDR3 coding DNA: TGCGCCAGCCCTTCGCGGGAAGCCTACAATGAGCAGTTCTTC. Protein: CASPSREAYNEQFF.

A few counts support this clonotype. The chain links TRBV20-1 to TRBJ2-1; the match to TRBD1 covers 7 bases. Germline loops: CDR1 DFQATT, CDR2 SNEGSKA (reference sequence). The V segment lost 2 bases and the J segment 9 bases; nucleotides outside the gene matches: 7. The CDR3 contains 13 residues. CDR3 DNA: TGCAGTGCTAGAAGTACAGGGGAGAGTGAGCAGTTCTTC. Protein product: CSARSTGESEQFF.

There are a few counts of this clonotype. The CDR3 is CASSLAQQGPYEQYF. DNA of the CDR3: TGTGCCAGCAGCTTAGCCCAGCAGGGTCCCTACGAGCAGTACTTC. V usage is TRBV7-2 and J usage is TRBJ2-7, with a weak D call TRBD1 (5 bases). The CDR3 sequence is 15 residues long. Germline V CDR1 and CDR2: SGHTA, FQGNSA. With 0 bases removed from V and 2 bases from J, the gap between germline ends came to 11 bases. Using reference TRBV7-2 and TRBJ2-7 for the parts outside the CDR3, the full variable domain is GAGVSQSPSNKVTEKGKDVELRCDPISGHTALYWYRQSLGQGLEFLIYFQGNSAPDKSGLPSDRFSAERTGGSVSTLTIQRTQQEDSAVYLCASSLAQQGPYEQYFGPGTRLTVT.

This clonotype was seen at least ten times. This chain connects TRBV5-1 to TRBJ1-4; weak D call: TRBD1 (5 bases). CDR1 and CDR2 from the germline V gene are SGHRS and YFSETQ. The CDR3 spans 15 residues. Trimming pared 2 bases from V and 4 bases from J, leaving 12 bases between. The CDR3 is CASSFGGTGNEKLFF. The CDR3 DNA reads as TGCGCCAGCAGCTTTGGGGGTACCGGTAATGAAAAACTGTTTTTT.

CDR3 in amino acids: CASSFEHGYEQYF. CDR3 in DNA: TGTGCCAGCAGCTTCGAGCACGGCTACGAGCAGTACTTC. The rearrangement joins TRBV7-2 to TRBJ2-7, with D unresolved. CDR3 length equals 13 residues. Trimming stripped 3 bases from V and 3 bases from J, with 9 bases between. CDR1 and CDR2 from the germline V gene are SGHTA and FQGNSA.

The rearrangement joins TRBV7-3 to TRBJ2-2; D uncertain. Trimming removed 1 base at V and 6 bases at J, with 6 bases between. The CDR3 sequence is 13 residues long. The germline gives CDR1 SGHTA, CDR2 FQGTGA. The CDR3 DNA is TGTGCCAGCAGCTTAAGGGTGGCCGGGGAGCTGTTTTTT. This sequence encodes CASSLRVAGELFF.

CDR3 region: CSVEPPRGTDTQYF. The DNA for the CDR3 is TGCAGCGTTGAACCACCCCGGGGCACAGATACGCAGTATTTT. V gene TRBV29-1 combines with J gene TRBJ2-3; D gene ambiguous. The CDR3 spans 14 residues. Germline values: CDR1 SQVTM, CDR2 ANQGSEA. Between the trimmed V and J ends, which lost 2 bases and 1 base, there was a span of 10 bases.

V usage is TRBV4-3 and J usage is TRBJ2-1; TRBD1 is a possible D gene (6 bases). The CDR3 is 17 residues long. Germline V CDR1 and CDR2: LGHNA, YSLEER. V dropped 0 bases and J dropped 8 bases, with 20 bases sitting between them. The CDR3 loop is CASSQEGGKGAWDEQFF. CDR3 nucleotide sequence: TGCGCCAGCAGCCAAGAAGGGGGTAAGGGAGCTTGGGATGAGCAGTTCTTC.